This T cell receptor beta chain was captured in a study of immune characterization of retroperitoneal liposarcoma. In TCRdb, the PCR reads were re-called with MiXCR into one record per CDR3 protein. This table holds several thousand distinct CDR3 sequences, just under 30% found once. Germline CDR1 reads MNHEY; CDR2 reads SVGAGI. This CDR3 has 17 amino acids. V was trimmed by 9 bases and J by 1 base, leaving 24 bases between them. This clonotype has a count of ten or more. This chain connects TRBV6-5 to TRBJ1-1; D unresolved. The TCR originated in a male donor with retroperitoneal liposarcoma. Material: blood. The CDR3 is CASTLGPDGWENTEAFF. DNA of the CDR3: TGTGCCAGTACCTTAGGACCAGATGGATGGGAGAACACTGAAGCTTTCTTT.